One and the same sample provided the 21 T cell receptor beta chains below, sequenced in a study of CXCR3-negative and CXCR3-positive naive CD8 T cells. The study, taken as a whole, reports: Naive cells that were CXCR3-positive had more hydrophobic TRB CDR3s (compared with CXCR3-negative naive cells).

The antigens these receptors bind are not known. Through 5' RACE with UMI labels, the TRB cDNA libraries were prepared. No DNA is given; TCRdb re-called the 5' RACE reads and lists each CDR3 protein once. The table lists 6,900 or so distinct CDR3 sequences, with roughly 1.4% in the top ten. The sequenced material came from naive CXCR3+ CD8+ T cells from blood. Noted subset: CD45RO-CCR7+CD27+CD95- naive CD8+ T cells expressing CXCR3 (TNR3+). These receptor sequences come from a human donor in good health. Some clones in this sample may be carry-over from other donors' samples.

The chain combines TRBV7-9 with TRBJ1-4. Germline V CDR1 and CDR2: SEHNR, FQNEAQ (reference sequence). The CDR3 contains 14 residues. CDR3 loop: CASSSWTTNEKLVF.

The rearrangement uses TRBV29-1 and TRBJ2-7. Germline V gives CDR1 SQVTM, CDR2 ANQGSEA. The CDR3 consists of 12 residues. CDR3 region: CSAKKASYEQYF.

This chain connects TRBV19 to TRBJ1-5; TCRdb outputs TRBD1, but without DNA this stays unchecked. The length of the CDR3 is 13 residues. Looked up from germline, CDR1 is LNHDA and CDR2 is SQIVND (reference sequence). The CDR3 spells CASSITGTQPQHF.

This clonotype counts as medium-sized by frequency. V is TRBV3-1 and J is TRBJ2-7. Germline V gene data show CDR1 as LGHDT and CDR2 as YNNKEL (reference sequence). This CDR3 has 15 residues. CDR3 protein: CASSQDTDRNYEQYF.

This clonotype is identified as medium-sized from frequency. The rearrangement joins TRBV11-2 to TRBJ2-3; TCRdb indicates TRBD1, and absent DNA this call remains unverified. The CDR3 spans 13 residues. Per germline, CDR1 SGHAT and CDR2 FQNNGV. The CDR3 region is CASSFPPSDTQYF.

This clonotype is classed as medium-sized by frequency. The rearrangement uses TRBV6-2 or TRBV6-3 and TRBJ2-1; there is no DNA to check the TCRdb D call of TRBD2. Germline V gives CDR1 MNHEY, CDR2 SVGEGT. The CDR3 covers 14 residues. The CDR3 protein is CASSYEAEGNEQFF.

This clonotype is identified as medium-sized from frequency. The chain joins TRBV4-1 to TRBJ2-1. Looked up from germline, CDR1 is MGHRA and CDR2 is YSYEKL. The CDR3 has 13 amino acids. The CDR3 loop reads CASSTSGLLEQFF.

This clonotype is deemed medium-sized by its frequency. The chain joins TRBV5-1 to TRBJ1-4; absent DNA, TCRdb's TRBD1 call cannot be checked. The germline CDR1 and CDR2 sequences are SGHRS and YFSETQ. The CDR3 sequence is 17 residues long. This CDR3 reads CASSASWPGTTNEKLFF.

According to its frequency, this clonotype is medium-sized. This chain joins TRBV7-9 and TRBJ2-2; TCRdb calls TRBD1, which cannot be checked without DNA. CDR3 length: 16 residues. CDR1 and CDR2 (germline): SEHNR, FQNEAQ (reference sequence). CDR3 protein: CASSGDRGTNTGELFF.

The CDR3 here is CASSYSRGGRTDTQYF. The rearrangement joins TRBV6-5 to TRBJ2-3; TCRdb outputs TRBD1, but without DNA this stays unchecked. Germline V gene sequence: CDR1 MNHEY, CDR2 SVGAGI. CDR3 length: 16 amino acids.

By frequency, this clonotype registers medium-sized. The J gene is TRBJ2-3, the V gene TRBV20-1. Germline V gene lookup returns CDR1 DFQATT and CDR2 SNEGSKA (reference sequence). The CDR3 is made up of 16 amino acids. CDR3 sequence reads: CSARDLGRPSTDTQYF.

This clonotype counts as medium-sized by frequency. Here the CDR3 reads CASSLGQGNQPQHF. The chain is built from TRBV7-9 and TRBJ1-5. Germline values: CDR1 SEHNR, CDR2 FQNEAQ (reference sequence). The CDR3 contains 14 residues.

This clonotype registers medium-sized by frequency. V is TRBV12-5 and J is TRBJ1-6; the TCRdb D gene call, TRBD1, has no DNA to confirm it. Germline V gives CDR1 LGHNT, CDR2 FRNRAP. This CDR3 is 15 amino acids long. Here the CDR3 reads CASGRGQGRNSPLHF. The variable domain in full, with the rest retrieved from reference TRBV12-5 and TRBJ1-6, is DARVTQTPRHKVTEMGQEVTMRCQPILGHNTVFWYRQTMMQGLELLAYFRNRAPLDDSGMPKDRFSAEMPDATLATLKIQPSEPRDSAVYFCASGRGQGRNSPLHFGNGTRLTVT.

This chain joins TRBV6-5 and TRBJ2-7; TCRdb's D gene call, TRBD1, goes unchecked for lack of DNA. In germline, CDR1 is MNHEY, CDR2 SVGAGI. CDR3 length: 13 residues. The CDR3 sequence is CASSPGRVSEQYF.

This chain uses TRBV2 with TRBJ2-1; TCRdb indicates TRBD2, and absent DNA this call remains unverified. Germline V gene lookup returns CDR1 SNHLY and CDR2 FYNNEI. The length of the CDR3 is 19 residues. The CDR3 sequence: CASSAGLAGGTGYNNEQFF.

This chain uses TRBV7-2 with TRBJ1-2; as DNA is missing, the TRBD1 call by TCRdb cannot be tested. CDR3 length: 13 residues. Per germline, CDR1 SGHTA and CDR2 FQGNSA. The CDR3 loop reads CASSFQGNYGYTF.

Here the CDR3 reads CASSYSVRGGETQYF. The gene calls are TRBV6-5 and TRBJ2-5; lacking DNA, the TRBD1 call made by TCRdb goes unchecked. The germline V gene encodes CDR1 MNHEY and CDR2 SVGAGI. The CDR3 has 15 residues.

Frequency places this clonotype as medium-sized. V gene TRBV6-4 combines with J gene TRBJ2-5; with no DNA, the TCRdb D assignment of TRBD2 cannot be verified. The CDR3 spans 14 residues. Germline V gives CDR1 MRHNA, CDR2 SNTAGT. Here the CDR3 reads CASSDWAGGETQYF.

This sequence joins TRBV6-5 and TRBJ2-2; checking the TCRdb D call of TRBD1 is not possible without DNA. CDR3 length equals 16 residues. Germline V CDR1 and CDR2: MNHEY, SVGAGI. The CDR3 is CASSYSGTGVSGELFF.

The V gene is TRBV7-9, the J gene TRBJ2-3. Per germline, CDR1 SEHNR and CDR2 FQNEAQ (reference sequence). The CDR3 extends over 11 amino acids. CDR3 protein: CASSLSDTQYF.

By frequency, this clonotype registers medium-sized. This chain connects TRBV29-1 to TRBJ2-7; TCRdb selects TRBD2, and the lack of DNA leaves this call unchecked. The V gene's germline CDR1 is SQVTM and CDR2 ANQGSEA. The CDR3 covers 14 residues. CDR3 protein: CSAKETSGRYEQYF.